The entry below describes one T cell receptor beta chain. This sample was included in a study of OX40 agonist ivuxolimab in advanced cancers. Trimming removed 5 bases from V and 5 bases from J, with 17 bases in between. CDR3 length: 15 amino acids. Germline V gene sequence: CDR1 SGHRS, CDR2 YFSETQ. The data were produced by immunoSEQ multiplex PCR, yet TCRdb's version contains in-frame clones alone and is incomplete. The sample holds tens of thousands of clones; roughly 85% are singletons and the top ten take over 6.5%. This material consisted of CD4+ or CD8+ T cells sorted from blood, taken in a trial of the OX40 agonist ivuxolimab. The TCR comes from an adult with an advanced solid tumor such as melanoma, head and neck, liver or kidney cancer. The V and J genes are TRBV5-1 and TRBJ1-5; tentative D call: TRBD1 (5 bases). DNA of the CDR3: TGCGCCAGCAGAAGGGGAACCCATCAGGATCAGCCCCAGCATTTT. As protein: CASRRGTHQDQPQHF. Together with reference TRBV5-1 and TRBJ1-5, the CDR3 gives the full variable domain: KAGVTQTPRYLIKTRGQQVTLSCSPISGHRSVSWYQQTPGQGLQFLFEYFSETQRNKGNFPGRFSGRQFSNSRSEMNVSTLELGDSALYLCASRRGTHQDQPQHFGDGTRLSIL.